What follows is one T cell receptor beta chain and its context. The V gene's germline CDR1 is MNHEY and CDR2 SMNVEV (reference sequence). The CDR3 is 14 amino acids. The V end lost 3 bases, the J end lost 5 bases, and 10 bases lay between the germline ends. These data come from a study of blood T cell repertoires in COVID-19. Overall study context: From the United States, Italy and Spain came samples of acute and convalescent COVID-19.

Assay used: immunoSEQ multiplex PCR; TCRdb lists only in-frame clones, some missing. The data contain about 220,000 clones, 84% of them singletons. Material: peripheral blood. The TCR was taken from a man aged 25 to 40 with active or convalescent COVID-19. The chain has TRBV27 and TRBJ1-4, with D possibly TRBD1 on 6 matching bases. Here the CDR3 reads CASSFGRGNEKLFF. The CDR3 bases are TGTGCCAGCAGTTTCGGCAGGGGAAATGAAAAACTGTTTTTT. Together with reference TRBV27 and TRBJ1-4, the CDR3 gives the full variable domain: EAQVTQNPRYLITVTGKKLTVTCSQNMNHEYMSWYRQDPGLGLRQIYYSMNVEVTDKGDVPEGYKVSRKEKRNFPLILESPSPNQTSLYFCASSFGRGNEKLFFGSGTQLSVL.